The entry below describes one T cell receptor (beta chain). Its antigen is as yet unknown. These data belong to a study of cytomegalovirus exposure and HLA in healthy donors. General study findings and limits: A later analysis found TCR association rates differed by HLA locus, highest for DRB1 and lowest for HLA-C. Researchers left out some V segments, among them TRBV6-2 and TRBV6-3, as indistinguishable. The HLA-A and HLA-B alleles of most subjects were reportedly predicted accurately from TCR beta sequences.

Per germline, CDR1 SEHNR and CDR2 FQNEAQ (reference sequence). This CDR3 spans 18 amino acids. V lost 0 bases to trimming and J lost 1 base; unmatched junction nucleotides: 10. Use of 60 Vbeta and 13 Jbeta primers characterized the PCR. Method: immunoSEQ multiplex PCR; TCRdb's copy keeps in-frame clones and lacks some. The sample lists about 190,000 clones; around 84% were seen once. The chain has TRBV7-9 and TRBJ1-1; 8 nucleotides agree with TRBD1. Sequencing was performed on PBMCs. This TCR derives from a boy aged 2 to 10 in good health and CMV-seronegative. CDR3 nucleotides: TGTGCCAGCAGCTTAGCCCTTTCCCGACAGGGGACGAACACTGAAGCTTTCTTT. Its protein is CASSLALSRQGTNTEAFF.